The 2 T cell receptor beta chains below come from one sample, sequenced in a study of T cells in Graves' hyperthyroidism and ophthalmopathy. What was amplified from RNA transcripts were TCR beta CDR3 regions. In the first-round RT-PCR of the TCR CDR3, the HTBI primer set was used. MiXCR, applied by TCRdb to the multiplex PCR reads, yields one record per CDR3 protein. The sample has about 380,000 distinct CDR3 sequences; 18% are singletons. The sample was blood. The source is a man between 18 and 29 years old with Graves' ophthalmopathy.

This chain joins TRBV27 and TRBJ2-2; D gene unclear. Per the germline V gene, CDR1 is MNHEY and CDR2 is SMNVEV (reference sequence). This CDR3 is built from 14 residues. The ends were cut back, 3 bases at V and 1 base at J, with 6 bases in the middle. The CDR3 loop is CASSLIENTGELFF. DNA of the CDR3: TGTGCCAGCAGTTTGATCGAGAACACCGGGGAGCTGTTTTTT.

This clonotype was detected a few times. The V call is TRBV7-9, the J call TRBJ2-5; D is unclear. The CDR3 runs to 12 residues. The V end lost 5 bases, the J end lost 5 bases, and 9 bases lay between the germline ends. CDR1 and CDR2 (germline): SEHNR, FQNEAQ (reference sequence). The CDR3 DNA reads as TGTGCCAGCAGCCATGTGAGGGAGACCCAGTACTTC. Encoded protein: CASSHVRETQYF.